A single sample gave rise to the 27 T cell receptor beta chains below, sequenced in a study of Ad26.COV2.S vaccination and SARS-CoV-2 variants. Using immunoSEQ multiplex PCR, the repertoire was profiled, and TCRdb retains in-frame clones only, with some absent. The sample has around 500,000 clones, 80% to 90% seen once; the top ten hold about 1.7%. Sample treatment: around 19 received Ad26.COV2.S at low or high dose, single or two shots; several received placebo; per-sample allocation not given. Following the first vaccine or placebo injection, samples were taken on day 63. The sequencing here drew on peripheral blood, taken in a trial of Ad26.COV2.S vaccine versus placebo. These receptors were taken from a person aged 18-65 years who received the Ad26.COV2.S COVID-19 vaccine or a placebo.

The chain employs TRBV18 and TRBJ1-5; no definite D call. V was clipped by 2 bases and J by 4 bases, with 9 bases between them. This CDR3 is built from 14 residues. Germline loops: CDR1 KGHSH, CDR2 LQKENI. CDR3 amino acids: CASSPFNSNQPQHF. In nucleotides, the CDR3 is TGTGCCAGCTCACCATTCAATTCGAATCAGCCCCAGCATTTT.

The V gene is TRBV19, the J gene TRBJ1-2; D not resolved. The germline gives CDR1 LNHDA, CDR2 SQIVND (reference sequence). V dropped 4 bases and J dropped 4 bases, with 13 bases sitting between them. This CDR3 has 14 amino acids. The CDR3 is CASSSAGEGYGYTF. The CDR3 coding sequence is TGTGCCAGTAGTAGTGCGGGAGAGGGCTATGGCTACACCTTC.

This chain connects TRBV28 to TRBJ2-2, with 7 bases matching TRBD2. The CDR3 runs 17 residues. V dropped 8 bases and J dropped 7; count of bases not matched to a gene: 19. Germline lookup yields CDR1 MDHEN and CDR2 SYDVKM. Here the CDR3 reads CASATPPGGGPHGELFF. The CDR3 DNA reads TGTGCCAGCGCGACCCCTCCGGGGGGAGGGCCGCACGGGGAGCTGTTTTTT.

The chain joins TRBV5-5 to TRBJ2-1; a weak D match, TRBD2 (7 bases). CDR1 is SGHKS and CDR2 is YYEKEE in the germline V gene (reference sequence). Trimming took off 4 bases at V and 4 bases at J, with 15 bases between the two ends. This CDR3 region has 15 residues. CDR3 sequence: CASSLGLGGYNEQFF. The CDR3 DNA follows: TGTGCCAGCAGCCTAGGACTAGGGGGGTACAATGAGCAGTTCTTC.

This clone was seen a handful of times. The rearrangement links TRBV10-3 to TRBJ2-5, with no clear D. CDR3 size: 12 residues. V lost 8 bases and J lost 2, with 9 bases in between. The V gene's germline CDR1 is ENHRY and CDR2 SYGVKD. CDR3 nucleotide sequence: TGTGCCATCGGGCCACCTCAAGAGACCCAGTACTTC. It yields the protein CAIGPPQETQYF.

This chain uses TRBV7-2 with TRBJ2-7; 8 bases fit TRBD2. Germline CDR1 SGHTA, CDR2 FQGNSA. V lost 2 bases to trimming and J lost 4 bases; unmatched junction nucleotides: 7. The CDR3 spans 15 residues. The CDR3 nucleotides read TGTGCCAGCAGCTTACAAGCGGGAGAGGGATACGAGCAGTACTTC. Translating gives CASSLQAGEGYEQYF.

The chain employs TRBV2 and TRBJ2-1, with 7 bases aligning to TRBD2. V dropped 6 bases and J dropped 2; count of bases not matched to a gene: 4. The CDR3 contains 14 residues. From germline, CDR1 is SNHLY and CDR2 FYNNEI. The CDR3 protein is CASRTSLPYNEQFF. The CDR3 DNA follows: TGTGCCAGCAGGACTAGCTTGCCCTACAATGAGCAGTTCTTC.

This clone was recorded once. The chain couples TRBV18 to TRBJ1-3; no reliable D call. The V gene lost 1 base and the J gene lost 2 bases, with 15 bases spanning the gap. The CDR3 spans 17 residues. The V gene's germline CDR1 is KGHSH and CDR2 LQKENI. For the CDR3, the DNA is TGTGCCAGCTCACCACTGGAAAGGGTTTTTGCTGGAAACACCATATATTTT. Translated: CASSPLERVFAGNTIYF.

The chain links TRBV4-1 to TRBJ2-5, with TRBD1 as a possible D gene (6 bases). Trimming pared 1 base from V and 4 bases from J, leaving 13 bases between. The CDR3 sequence is 15 residues long. The germline V gene encodes CDR1 MGHRA and CDR2 YSYEKL. CDR3 amino acids: CASSQGGRGRETQYF. CDR3 bases: TGCGCCAGCAGCCAAGGGGGCAGGGGTCGAGAGACCCAGTACTTC.

The CDR3 DNA sequence: TGTGCCAGCAACAGGGACAGTTTTGGCTACACCTTC. This translates into CASNRDSFGYTF. The genes are TRBV2 and TRBJ1-2, with 7 bases identical to TRBD1. Germline lookup yields CDR1 SNHLY and CDR2 FYNNEI. Trimming at V came to 7 bases and at J to 7 bases, leaving 6 bases not matched to a gene. CDR3 size: 12 residues.

The chain recombines TRBV27 with TRBJ1-5; D call uncertain. V was pared by 6 bases and J by 9 bases, with 24 bases between. The CDR3 is made up of 16 amino acids. The germline V gene encodes CDR1 MNHEY and CDR2 SMNVEV (reference sequence). As DNA, the CDR3 is TGTGCCAGCAGAAAGACCCCGGGGAGCTCAACTTGGCCCCAGCATTTT. It encodes CASRKTPGSSTWPQHF.

The rearrangement uses TRBV19 and TRBJ1-2; 10 bases fit TRBD1. Germline loops: CDR1 LNHDA, CDR2 SQIVND (reference sequence). The CDR3 has 15 amino acids. The J segment lost 2 bases and the V segment lost 5 bases, leaving 5 bases of the junction unmatched. The CDR3 reads CASSPGQGVNYGYTF. The CDR3 bases are TGTGCCAGTAGTCCCGGACAGGGGGTCAACTATGGCTACACCTTC.

The genes are TRBV6-5 and TRBJ1-3, with unresolved D. This CDR3 contains 14 residues. Germline V gene data show CDR1 as MNHEY and CDR2 as SVGAGI. The V and J ends lost 5 bases and 0 bases respectively, with 8 bases between them. The CDR3 loop reads CASSIPFSGNTIYF. DNA of the CDR3: TGTGCCAGCAGTATACCGTTCTCTGGAAACACCATATATTTT.

The chain recombines TRBV7-2 with TRBJ2-1; TRBD2 aligns across 11 bases. V was clipped by 1 base and J by 7 bases; unmatched bases: 6. CDR1 and CDR2 (germline): SGHTA, FQGNSA. This CDR3 contains 16 residues. The CDR3 loop is CASSLVVAGGLNEQFF. In DNA form, the CDR3 reads TGTGCCAGCAGCTTAGTGGTAGCGGGGGGGTTGAATGAGCAGTTCTTC.

The gene calls are TRBV10-3 and TRBJ1-4; no firm D call. CDR1 ENHRY and CDR2 SYGVKD come from the germline V gene. CDR3 length: 14 amino acids. V was cut by 4 bases and J by 2 bases, with 8 bases left in between. DNA of the CDR3: TGTGCCATCAGTGCGGGGTACACTAATGAAAAACTGTTTTTT. Protein: CAISAGYTNEKLFF.

The chain combines TRBV2 with TRBJ2-1; TRBD2 agrees at 10 bases. Unmatched junction bases numbered 3, after V lost 1 base and J lost 6 bases. CDR3 size: 15 residues. Looked up from germline, CDR1 is SNHLY and CDR2 is FYNNEI. In nucleotides, the CDR3 is TGTGCCAGCAGTGAAGGGACTAGCGGCCGCAATGAGCAGTTCTTC. Protein product: CASSEGTSGRNEQFF.

The rearrangement links TRBV7-3 to TRBJ2-1; 12 positions agree with TRBD2. The CDR3 contains 15 residues. Germline loops: CDR1 SGHTA, CDR2 FQGTGA. The ends lost 5 bases at V and 10 bases at J; junction bases unmatched: 9. CDR3 amino acids: CASSATSGSVREQFF. CDR3 DNA sequence: TGTGCCAGCAGCGCGACTAGCGGGAGCGTTAGGGAGCAGTTCTTC.

The J gene is TRBJ2-7, the V gene TRBV7-8; TRBD2 agrees at 11 bases. Trimming took 3 bases from V and 5 from J; bases not matched to a gene: 6. Germline CDR1 SGHVS, CDR2 FQNEAQ. The CDR3 extends over 15 amino acids. Written as DNA, the CDR3 is TGTGCCAGCAGCTTGATGACTAGCGGGGCAAACGAGCAGTACTTC. Its protein is CASSLMTSGANEQYF.

This chain links TRBV7-9 with TRBJ1-3; the D gene is possibly TRBD1 (6 bases). The germline V and J ends were trimmed by 2 bases and 0 bases, with 14 bases remaining between them. Germline values: CDR1 SEHNR, CDR2 FQNEAQ (reference sequence). The CDR3 has 17 residues. CDR3 sequence: CASSLIWDKSSGNTIYF. CDR3 bases: TGTGCCAGCAGCTTAATTTGGGACAAAAGCTCTGGAAACACCATATATTTT.

The chain carries TRBV4-2 and TRBJ2-1; TRBD2 might be the D (6 bases). This CDR3 has 18 residues. Germline V lookup: CDR1 LGHNA, CDR2 YNFKEQ. V shed 0 bases and J shed 4 bases, with 19 bases lying between them. The CDR3 is CASSQDLAGQLGYNEQFF. The CDR3 coding sequence is TGTGCCAGCAGCCAAGATCTGGCGGGGCAGTTGGGTTACAATGAGCAGTTCTTC.

The gene calls are TRBV6-5 and TRBJ1-5; 9 positions match TRBD1. Germline V gene data show CDR1 as MNHEY and CDR2 as SVGAGI. V dropped 8 bases and J dropped 4; count of bases not matched to a gene: 6. The CDR3 is 14 amino acids. DNA of the CDR3: TGTGCCAGCTCGGACAGGGGAAGGAATCAGCCCCAGCATTTT. The encoded protein is CASSDRGRNQPQHF.

The chain recombines TRBV6-1 with TRBJ1-4; D is perhaps TRBD1 (6 bases). Trimming took 2 bases from V and 17 from J, leaving 15 bases between them. CDR3 length: 12 residues. Germline-derived CDR1 and CDR2 are MNHNS and SASEGT. The chain's CDR3 is CASSESRDTCFF. The CDR3 DNA reads TGTGCCAGCAGTGAAAGCCGGGACACTTGTTTTTTT.

The genes are TRBV7-9 and TRBJ2-1; the match to TRBD2 covers 8 bases. Per the germline V gene, CDR1 is SEHNR and CDR2 is FQNEAQ (reference sequence). After removal of 5 bases from V and 0 bases from J, the junction contained 6 bases not matched to a gene. The CDR3 contains 16 residues. The CDR3 DNA is TGTGCCAGCAGCCCCCGGCTAGCGGGCTCCTACAATGAGCAGTTCTTC. It codes for CASSPRLAGSYNEQFF.

The rearrangement uses TRBV2 and TRBJ2-1, with D uncertain. V was trimmed by 0 bases and J by 8 bases, leaving 20 bases between them. Germline CDR1 reads SNHLY; CDR2 reads FYNNEI. The CDR3 consists of 17 residues. CDR3: CASSEARSLAGLDEQFF. The CDR3 nucleotides read TGTGCCAGCAGTGAAGCGCGGTCGTTGGCTGGGCTCGATGAGCAGTTCTTC.

This chain uses TRBV30 with TRBJ2-6; D uncertain. V was cut by 5 bases and J by 0 bases, with 5 bases left in between. The CDR3 loop spans 13 amino acids. Germline lookup yields CDR1 GTSNPN and CDR2 SVGIG (reference sequence). The CDR3 loop reads CAWLHSGANVLTF. CDR3 nucleotide sequence: TGTGCCTGGCTCCACTCTGGGGCCAACGTCCTGACTTTC.

CDR3 DNA: TGTGCCAGTAGTATAAATGGTTTGAGGGTCACTGAAGCTTTCTTT. It specifies CASSINGLRVTEAFF. This chain uses TRBV19 with TRBJ1-1; D call uncertain. CDR3 length: 15 residues. V was trimmed by 2 bases and J by 4 bases, leaving 14 bases between them. The germline gives CDR1 LNHDA, CDR2 SQIVND (reference sequence).

This chain joins TRBV6-6 and TRBJ1-5; D gene ambiguous. The V and J ends lost 7 bases and 5 bases respectively, with 12 bases between them. There are 13 residues in the CDR3. CDR1 and CDR2 (germline): MNHNY, SVGAGI (reference sequence). The CDR3 loop is CASNVRRDQPQHF. The CDR3 nucleotides read TGTGCCAGCAACGTCAGGAGGGATCAGCCCCAGCATTTT.